This entry concerns a single T cell receptor beta chain. PCR amplification relied on 60 Vbeta primers (plus 13 Jbeta primers). Only in-frame clones appear in the TCRdb table, and some are missing; sequencing was by immunoSEQ multiplex PCR. The sample records roughly 130,000 clones, approximately 79% being singletons. The data belong to a study of cytomegalovirus exposure and HLA in healthy donors. Nominal health characterized the donors when sampled, though unrecorded immune exposures were likely. The material sequenced was PBMCs. The TCR was taken from a woman aged 45-60 years in good health and CMV-seropositive.

The CDR3: CASSIGTGYGYTF. The CDR3 DNA reads as TGTGCCAGTAGTATAGGGACAGGGTATGGCTACACCTTC. The chain has TRBV19 and TRBJ1-2; 8 nucleotides line up with TRBD1. The CDR3 consists of 13 residues. The germline gives CDR1 LNHDA, CDR2 SQIVND (reference sequence). The V segment lost 1 base and the J segment 5 bases; nucleotides outside the gene matches: 0.